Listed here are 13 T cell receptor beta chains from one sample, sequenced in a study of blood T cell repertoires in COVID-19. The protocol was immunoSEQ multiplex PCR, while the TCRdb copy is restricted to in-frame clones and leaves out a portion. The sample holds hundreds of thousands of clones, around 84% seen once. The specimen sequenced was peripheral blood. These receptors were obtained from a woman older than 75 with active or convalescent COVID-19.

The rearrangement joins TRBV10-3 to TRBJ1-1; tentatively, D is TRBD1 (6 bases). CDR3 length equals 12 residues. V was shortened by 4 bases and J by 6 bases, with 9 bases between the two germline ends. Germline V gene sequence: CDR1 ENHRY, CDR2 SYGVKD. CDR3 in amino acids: CAISVGQSEAFF. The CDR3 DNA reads TGTGCCATCAGTGTGGGACAATCTGAAGCTTTCTTT.

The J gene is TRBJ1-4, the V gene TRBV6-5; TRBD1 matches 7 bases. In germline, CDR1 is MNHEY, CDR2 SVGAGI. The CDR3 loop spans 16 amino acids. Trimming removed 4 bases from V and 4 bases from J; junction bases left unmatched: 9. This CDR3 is CASSSLGQKNNEKLFF. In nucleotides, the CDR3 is TGTGCCAGCAGTTCCCTGGGACAGAAGAATAATGAAAAACTGTTTTTT.

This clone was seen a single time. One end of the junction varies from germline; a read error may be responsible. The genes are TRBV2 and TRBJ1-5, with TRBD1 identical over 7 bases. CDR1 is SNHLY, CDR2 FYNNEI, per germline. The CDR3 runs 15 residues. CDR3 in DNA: TGTGCCAGCAATGAAAGGGGGCTTGGCAATCAGCCCCAGCATTTT. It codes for CASNERGLGNQPQHF. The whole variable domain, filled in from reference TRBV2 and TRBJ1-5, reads EPEVTQTPSHQVTQMGQEVILRCVPISNHLYFYWYRQILGQKVEFLVSFYNNEISEKSEIFDDQFSVERPDGSNFTLKIRSTKLEDSAMYFCASNERGLGNQPQHFGDGTRLSIL.

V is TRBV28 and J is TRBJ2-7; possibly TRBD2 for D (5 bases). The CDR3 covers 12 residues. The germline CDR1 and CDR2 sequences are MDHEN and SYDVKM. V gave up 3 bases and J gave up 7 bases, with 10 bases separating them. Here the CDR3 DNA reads TGTGCCAGCAGTTTCCGCACTAGGGAGCAGTACTTC. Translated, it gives CASSFRTREQYF.

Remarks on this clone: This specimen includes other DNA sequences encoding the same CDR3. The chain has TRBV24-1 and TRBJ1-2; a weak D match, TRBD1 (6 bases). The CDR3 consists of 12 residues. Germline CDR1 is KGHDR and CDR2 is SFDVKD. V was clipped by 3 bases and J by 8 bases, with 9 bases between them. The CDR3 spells CATSDHRAGYTF. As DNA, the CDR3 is TGTGCCACCAGTGATCACAGGGCGGGCTACACCTTC.

In nucleotides, the CDR3 is TGTGCCAGCAGTTATCACCTGGGAACGACAGGGAAAGGCGGGGAGCTGTTTTTT. It encodes CASSYHLGTTGKGGELFF. The J gene is TRBJ2-2, the V gene TRBV6-2 or TRBV6-3, with 7 bases fitting TRBD1. Trimming at V came to 3 bases and at J to 7 bases, leaving 17 bases not matched to a gene. CDR1 is MNHEY and CDR2 is SVGEGT in the germline V gene. The CDR3 runs to 18 residues.

CDR3 residues: CASSLSRGTQETQYF. CDR3 coding DNA: TGTGCCAGCAGCTTAAGTCGGGGGACCCAAGAGACCCAGTACTTC. V gene TRBV7-2 combines with J gene TRBJ2-5; TRBD2 might be the D (6 bases). Per germline, CDR1 SGHTA and CDR2 FQGNSA. The ends were cut back, 2 bases at V and 1 base at J, with 11 bases in the middle. The CDR3 loop spans 15 amino acids.

The CDR3 reads CASRRITANYGYTF. In DNA form, the CDR3 reads TGTGCCAGCAGGAGAATCACTGCTAACTATGGCTACACCTTC. The chain is built from TRBV28 and TRBJ1-2; D ambiguous. The length of the CDR3 is 14 residues. Trimming removed 6 bases at V and 0 bases at J, with 11 bases between. Germline CDR1 is MDHEN and CDR2 is SYDVKM.

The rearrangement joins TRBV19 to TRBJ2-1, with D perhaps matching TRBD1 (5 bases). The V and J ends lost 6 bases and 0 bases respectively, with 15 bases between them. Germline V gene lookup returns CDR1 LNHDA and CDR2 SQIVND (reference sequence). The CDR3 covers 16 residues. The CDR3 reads CASSDDSLGSYNEQFF. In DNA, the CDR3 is TGTGCCAGTAGCGACGACAGTCTAGGCTCCTACAATGAGCAGTTCTTC.

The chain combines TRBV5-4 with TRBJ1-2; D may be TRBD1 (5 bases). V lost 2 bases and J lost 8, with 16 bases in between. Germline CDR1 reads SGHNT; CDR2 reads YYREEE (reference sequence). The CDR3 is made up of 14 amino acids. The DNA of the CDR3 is TGTGCCAGCAGCTTTGGGGAACTCACAGGCGGCTACACCTTC. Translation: CASSFGELTGGYTF.

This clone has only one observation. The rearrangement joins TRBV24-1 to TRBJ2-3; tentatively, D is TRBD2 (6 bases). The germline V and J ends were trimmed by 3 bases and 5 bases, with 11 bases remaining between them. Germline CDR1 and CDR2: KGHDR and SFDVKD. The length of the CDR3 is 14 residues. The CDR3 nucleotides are TGTGCCACCAGTGATGCCGGGAGCGGAGATACGCAGTATTTT. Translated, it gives CATSDAGSGDTQYF.

DNA of the CDR3: TGTGCCAGCAGCCAGGGGGGGAGGAATCAGCCCCAGCATTTT. Protein: CASSQGGRNQPQHF. The chain employs TRBV3-1 (or the pseudogene TRBV3-2) and TRBJ1-5, with D tentatively TRBD1 (5 bases). Germline-derived CDR1 and CDR2 are LGHDT and YNNKEL (reference sequence). Between the trimmed V and J ends, which lost 3 bases and 4 bases, there was a span of 10 bases. This CDR3 comprises 14 residues.

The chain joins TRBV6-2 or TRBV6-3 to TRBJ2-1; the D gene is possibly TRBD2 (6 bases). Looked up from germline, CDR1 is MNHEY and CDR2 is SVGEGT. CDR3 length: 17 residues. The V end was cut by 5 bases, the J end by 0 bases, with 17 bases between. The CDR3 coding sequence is TGTGCCAGCAGTCTGGGACTTTCATCCAGCTCCTACAATGAGCAGTTCTTC. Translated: CASSLGLSSSSYNEQFF.